Listed below are T cell receptor beta chains from one sample, sequenced in a study of blood T cell repertoires in COVID-19. Sequencing was performed with immunoSEQ multiplex PCR; in TCRdb, only in-frame clones are kept and a portion is missing. The top ten hold over 1.2% of the sample, which has 200,000 to 250,000 clones, roughly 88% seen once. The source material was peripheral blood. Every receptor here comes from a woman aged 40 to 50 who had recovered from COVID-19. CDR3s include the opening cysteine and the closing phenylalanine or tryptophan. A D gene is named only where the DNA matches it firmly. The listing skips clone size in some rows; elsewhere it reads once, few, many or a size class.

V gene: TRBV6-5; clone size: -; J gene: TRBJ1-3; D gene: -; CDR3 DNA: TGTGCCAGCAGTTACTCGGGAGAAACTGGAAACACCATATATTTT; CDR3 protein: CASSYSGETGNTIYF
V gene: TRBV7-9; clone size: -; J gene: TRBJ1-1; D gene: TRBD1; CDR3 DNA: TGTGCCAGCAGCTCCCAGGGGACAGGGCTTGAAGCTTTCTTT; CDR3 protein: CASSSQGTGLEAFF
V gene: TRBV13; clone size: -; J gene: TRBJ1-3; D gene: TRBD1; CDR3 DNA: TGTGCCAGCAGCTCCTACCAGGACAGGAGTGGAAACACCATATATTTT; CDR3 protein: CASSSYQDRSGNTIYF
V gene: TRBV7-9; clone size: -; J gene: TRBJ1-4; D gene: TRBD1; CDR3 DNA: TGTGCCAGCAGCTCCGGGACAGGGGACGAAAAACTGTTTTTT; CDR3 protein: CASSSGTGDEKLFF
V gene: TRBV5-8; clone size: -; J gene: TRBJ1-5; D gene: TRBD1; CDR3 DNA: TGTGCCAGCAGCTCAGGACAGGTCAATCAGCCCCAGCATTTT; CDR3 protein: CASSSGQVNQPQHF
V gene: TRBV5-4; clone size: -; J gene: TRBJ1-1; D gene: -; CDR3 DNA: TGTGCCAGCAGCTTTGGGCAAGACACTGAAGCTTTCTTT; CDR3 protein: CASSFGQDTEAFF
V gene: TRBV6-6; clone size: few; J gene: TRBJ1-1; D gene: -; CDR3 DNA: TGTGCCAGCAGCCTGTCCGGGAGGGTGCACACTGAAGCTTTCTTT; CDR3 protein: CASSLSGRVHTEAFF
V gene: TRBV28; clone size: -; J gene: TRBJ2-7; D gene: TRBD2; CDR3 DNA: TGTGCCAGCAGTCCGGGACTAGGGCGCGAGCAGTACTTC; CDR3 protein: CASSPGLGREQYF
V gene: TRBV7-8; clone size: -; J gene: TRBJ2-7; D gene: -; CDR3 DNA: TGTGCCAGCAGTTCCAGACTAAGGCTCTACGAGCAGTACTTC; CDR3 protein: CASSSRLRLYEQYF
V gene: TRBV28; clone size: -; J gene: TRBJ1-2; D gene: -; CDR3 DNA: TGTGCCAGCAGTTTAGACAGGTCGGGCGGCTACACCTTC; CDR3 protein: CASSLDRSGGYTF
V gene: TRBV7-2; clone size: -; J gene: TRBJ1-2; D gene: -; CDR3 DNA: TGTGCCAGCAGCATTTCGAACAGGGATGGCTACACCTTC; CDR3 protein: CASSISNRDGYTF
V gene: TRBV7-9; clone size: -; J gene: TRBJ1-1; D gene: TRBD1; CDR3 DNA: TGTGCCAGCAGCATTATGGACAGGGGAACTGAAGCTTTCTTT; CDR3 protein: CASSIMDRGTEAFF
V gene: TRBV3-1/TRBV3-2; clone size: once; J gene: TRBJ1-2; D gene: -; CDR3 DNA: TGTGCCAGCAGCCAAGGAGGGACAACCGGCTACACCTTC; CDR3 protein: CASSQGGTTGYTF
V gene: TRBV19; clone size: -; J gene: TRBJ2-3; D gene: TRBD2; CDR3 DNA: TGTGCCGCCAGGGACTACACAGATACGCAGTATTTT; CDR3 protein: CAARDYTDTQYF
V gene: TRBV12-3/TRBV12-4; clone size: few; J gene: TRBJ2-3; D gene: -; CDR3 DNA: TGTGCCAGCATGGGCGGACTTACAGATACGCAGTATTTT; CDR3 protein: CASMGGLTDTQYF
V gene: TRBV6-2/TRBV6-3; clone size: -; J gene: TRBJ2-7; D gene: -; CDR3 DNA: TGTGCCAGCAGTTACCCCCAGATCAGCTACGAGCAGTACTTC; CDR3 protein: CASSYPQISYEQYF
V gene: TRBV10-2; clone size: -; J gene: TRBJ1-1; D gene: -; CDR3 DNA: TGCGCCAGCAGTGCAGAGGGCACGGCGACTGAAGCTTTCTTT; CDR3 protein: CASSAEGTATEAFF
V gene: TRBV12-3/TRBV12-4; clone size: -; J gene: TRBJ1-2; D gene: -; CDR3 DNA: TGTGCCAGCTACTCGGGGTATGGCTACACCTTC; CDR3 protein: CASYSGYGYTF
V gene: TRBV15; clone size: -; J gene: TRBJ1-4; D gene: -; CDR3 DNA: TGTGCCACCAGCAGGTCGCGGGTGGCTAATGAAAAACTGTTTTTT; CDR3 protein: CATSRSRVANEKLFF
V gene: TRBV13; clone size: -; J gene: TRBJ1-1; D gene: -; CDR3 DNA: TGTGCCAGCAGCTTCAAAAACACTGAAGCTTTCTTT; CDR3 protein: CASSFKNTEAFF
V gene: TRBV29-1; clone size: once; J gene: TRBJ1-5; D gene: -; CDR3 DNA: TGCAGCGTTTCCTCAGGCAATCAGCCCCAGCATTTT; CDR3 protein: CSVSSGNQPQHF
V gene: TRBV28; clone size: -; J gene: TRBJ2-1; D gene: -; CDR3 DNA: TGTGCCAGCAGTTGGCGGCAGGGGATATACAATGAGCAGTTCTTC; CDR3 protein: CASSWRQGIYNEQFF
V gene: TRBV27; clone size: -; J gene: TRBJ1-2; D gene: TRBD1; CDR3 DNA: TGTGCCAGCAGGGCCGGGGACAGGGCGCGTGGCTACACCTTC; CDR3 protein: CASRAGDRARGYTF
V gene: TRBV12-3/TRBV12-4; clone size: once; J gene: TRBJ1-2; D gene: -; CDR3 DNA: TGTGCCAGCACCCTGGGCTATTACAATGGCTACACCTTC; CDR3 protein: CASTLGYYNGYTF
V gene: TRBV19; clone size: -; J gene: TRBJ2-4; D gene: -; CDR3 DNA: TGTGCCAGTAGTATATCCCCAGGTGCGCCGCCTGTAATTCAGTACTTC; CDR3 protein: CASSISPGAPPVIQYF
V gene: TRBV27; clone size: -; J gene: TRBJ1-2; D gene: -; CDR3 DNA: TGTGCCAGCAGTTTCGCCAGGGGCGGCTATGGCTACACCTTC; CDR3 protein: CASSFARGGYGYTF
V gene: TRBV18; clone size: few; J gene: TRBJ2-5; D gene: -; CDR3 DNA: TGTGCCAGCTCACAACAGCAAGCCGTCCGAGAGACCCAGTACTTC; CDR3 protein: CASSQQQAVRETQYF
V gene: TRBV5-6; clone size: -; J gene: TRBJ2-5; D gene: TRBD2; CDR3 DNA: TGTGCCAGCAGCCCCCCCGGGACTAGTGGGCAGACCCAGTACTTC; CDR3 protein: CASSPPGTSGQTQYF
V gene: TRBV30; clone size: once; J gene: TRBJ2-1; D gene: TRBD2; CDR3 DNA: TGTGCCTGGAGGAAGACTAGCGGGGGGGTAAGATACAATGAGCAGTTCTTC; CDR3 protein: CAWRKTSGGVRYNEQFF
V gene: TRBV19; clone size: -; J gene: TRBJ1-1; D gene: -; CDR3 DNA: TGTGCCAGTACCCAAGACGGGATGAACACTGAAGCTTTCTTT; CDR3 protein: CASTQDGMNTEAFF